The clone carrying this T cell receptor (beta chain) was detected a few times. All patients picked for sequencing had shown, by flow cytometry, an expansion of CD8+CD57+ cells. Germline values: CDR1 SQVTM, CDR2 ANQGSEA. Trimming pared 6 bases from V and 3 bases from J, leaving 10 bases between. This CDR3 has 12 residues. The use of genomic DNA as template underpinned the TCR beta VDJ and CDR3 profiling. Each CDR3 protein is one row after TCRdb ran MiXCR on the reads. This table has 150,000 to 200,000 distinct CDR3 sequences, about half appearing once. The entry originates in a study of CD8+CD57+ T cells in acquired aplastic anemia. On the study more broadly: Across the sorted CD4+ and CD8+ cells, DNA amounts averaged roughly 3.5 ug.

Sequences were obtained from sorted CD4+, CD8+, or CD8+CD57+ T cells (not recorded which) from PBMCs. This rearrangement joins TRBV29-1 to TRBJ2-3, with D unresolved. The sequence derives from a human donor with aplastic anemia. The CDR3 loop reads CSVVTRTDTQYF. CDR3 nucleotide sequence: TGCAGCGTCGTCACCCGTACAGATACGCAGTATTTT.